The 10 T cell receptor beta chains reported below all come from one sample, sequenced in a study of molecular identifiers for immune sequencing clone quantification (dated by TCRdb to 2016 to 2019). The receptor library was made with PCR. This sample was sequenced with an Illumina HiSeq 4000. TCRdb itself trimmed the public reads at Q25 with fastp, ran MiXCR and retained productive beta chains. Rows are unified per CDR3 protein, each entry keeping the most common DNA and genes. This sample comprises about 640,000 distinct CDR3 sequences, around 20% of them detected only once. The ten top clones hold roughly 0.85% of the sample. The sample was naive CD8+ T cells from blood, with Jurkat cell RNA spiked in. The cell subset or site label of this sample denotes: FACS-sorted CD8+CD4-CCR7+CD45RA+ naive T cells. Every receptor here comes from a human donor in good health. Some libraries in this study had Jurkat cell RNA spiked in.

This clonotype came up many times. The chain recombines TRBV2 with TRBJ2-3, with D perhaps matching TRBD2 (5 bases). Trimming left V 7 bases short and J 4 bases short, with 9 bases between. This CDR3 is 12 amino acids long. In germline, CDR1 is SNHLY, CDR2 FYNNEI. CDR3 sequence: CASMRVPDTQYF. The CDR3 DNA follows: TGTGCCAGCATGAGGGTTCCAGATACGCAGTATTTT.

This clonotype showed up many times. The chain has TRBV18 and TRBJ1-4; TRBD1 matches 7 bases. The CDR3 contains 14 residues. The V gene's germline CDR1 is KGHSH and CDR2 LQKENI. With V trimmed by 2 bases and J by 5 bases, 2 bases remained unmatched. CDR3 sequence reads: CASSPWDRNEKLFF. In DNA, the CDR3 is TGTGCCAGCTCACCATGGGACAGAAATGAAAAACTGTTTTTT.

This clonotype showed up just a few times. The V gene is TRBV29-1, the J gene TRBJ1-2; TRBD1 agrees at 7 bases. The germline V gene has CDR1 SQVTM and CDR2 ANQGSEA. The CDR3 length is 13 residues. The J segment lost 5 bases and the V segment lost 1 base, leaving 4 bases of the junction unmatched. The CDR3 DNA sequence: TGCAGCGTTGAAGGGTCAGGGGGGTATGGCTACACCTTC. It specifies CSVEGSGGYGYTF.

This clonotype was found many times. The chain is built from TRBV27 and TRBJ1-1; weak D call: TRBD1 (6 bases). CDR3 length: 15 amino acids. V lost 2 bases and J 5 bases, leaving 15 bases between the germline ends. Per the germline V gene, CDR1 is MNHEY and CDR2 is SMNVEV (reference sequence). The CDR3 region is CASSLGVQGGTEAFF. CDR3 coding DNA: TGTGCCAGCAGTTTAGGTGTACAGGGTGGGACTGAAGCTTTCTTT.

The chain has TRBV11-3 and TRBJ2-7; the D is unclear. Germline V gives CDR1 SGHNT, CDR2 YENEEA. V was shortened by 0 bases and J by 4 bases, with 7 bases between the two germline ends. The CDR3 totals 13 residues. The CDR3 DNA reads TGTGCCAGCAGCTTAGATGTATCTTACGAGCAGTACTTC. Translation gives CASSLDVSYEQYF.

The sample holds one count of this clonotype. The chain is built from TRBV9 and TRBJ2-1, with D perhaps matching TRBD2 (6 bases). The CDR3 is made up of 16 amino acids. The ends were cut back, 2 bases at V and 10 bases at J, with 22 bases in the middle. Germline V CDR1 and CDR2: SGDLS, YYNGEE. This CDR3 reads CASSVSSEGREPEQFF. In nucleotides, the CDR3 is TGTGCCAGCAGCGTCAGCTCGGAGGGCAGGGAGCCCGAGCAGTTCTTC.

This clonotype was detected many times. CDR3 sequence: CASSSMTVSGANVLTF. In DNA, the CDR3 is TGTGCCAGCAGTTCGATGACAGTCTCTGGGGCCAACGTCCTGACTTTC. J is TRBJ2-6 and V is TRBV27; TRBD1 is a possible D gene (5 bases). CDR1 and CDR2 (germline): MNHEY, SMNVEV (reference sequence). This CDR3 is built from 16 residues. Trimming pared 4 bases from V and 0 bases from J, leaving 10 bases between. Full variable domain (remainder filled in from reference TRBV27 and TRBJ2-6): EAQVTQNPRYLITVTGKKLTVTCSQNMNHEYMSWYRQDPGLGLRQIYYSMNVEVTDKGDVPEGYKVSRKEKRNFPLILESPSPNQTSLYFCASSSMTVSGANVLTFGAGSRLTVL.

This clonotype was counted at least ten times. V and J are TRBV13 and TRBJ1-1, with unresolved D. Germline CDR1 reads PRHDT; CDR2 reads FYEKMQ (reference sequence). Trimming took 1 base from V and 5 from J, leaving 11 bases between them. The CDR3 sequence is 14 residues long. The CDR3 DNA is TGTGCCAGCAGCTTAGACTTCAAGCCAACTGAAGCTTTCTTT. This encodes CASSLDFKPTEAFF. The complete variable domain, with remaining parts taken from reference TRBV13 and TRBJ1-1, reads AAGVIQSPRHLIKEKRETATLKCYPIPRHDTVYWYQQGPGQDPQFLISFYEKMQSDKGSIPDRFSAQQFSDYHSELNMSSLELGDSALYFCASSLDFKPTEAFFGQGTRLTVV.

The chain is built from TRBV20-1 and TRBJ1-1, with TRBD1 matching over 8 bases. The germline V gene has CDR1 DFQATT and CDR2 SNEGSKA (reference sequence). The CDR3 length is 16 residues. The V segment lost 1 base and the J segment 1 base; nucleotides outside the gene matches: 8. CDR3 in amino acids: CSARAQGAVGNTEAFF. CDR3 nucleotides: TGCAGTGCTAGAGCCCAGGGGGCAGTGGGGAACACTGAAGCTTTCTTT.

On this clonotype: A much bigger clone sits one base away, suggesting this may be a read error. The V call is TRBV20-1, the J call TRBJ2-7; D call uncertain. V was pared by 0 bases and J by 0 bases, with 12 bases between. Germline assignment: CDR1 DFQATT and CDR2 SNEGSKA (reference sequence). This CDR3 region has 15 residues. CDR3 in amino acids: CSARDLRVCSYEQYF. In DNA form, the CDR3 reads TGCAGTGCTAGAGATTTACGGGTGTGCTCCTACGAGCAGTACTTC.